This is a list of T cell receptor beta chains from one sample in a study of blood T cell repertoires in COVID-19. Measured with immunoSEQ multiplex PCR; TCRdb has only the in-frame clones, and not every one. The sample yields about 69,000 clones, roughly three quarters seen once. Sequenced sample: peripheral blood. The receptor set was obtained from a human donor in a cohort sampled during active COVID-19. Each CDR3 is given without its conserved first and last residue.

J: TRBJ1-6
V: TRBV27
CDR3: ASRTHRTGGGNSPLH

J: TRBJ1-6
V: TRBV4-2
CDR3: ASSQDRGLSPLH

J: TRBJ1-2
V: TRBV6-5
CDR3: ASSPPSGYGYT

J: TRBJ2-2
V: TRBV5-1
CDR3: ASSLGRAAGELF

J: TRBJ1-4
V: TRBV2
CDR3: ASSERQRNEKLF

J: TRBJ2-2
V: TRBV3-1/TRBV3-2
CDR3: ASSQIAGTAGELF

J: TRBJ1-1
V: TRBV5-1
CDR3: ASSFTGNTEAF

J: TRBJ1-4
V: TRBV5-1
CDR3: ASSRTATNEKLF

J: TRBJ1-6
V: TRBV18
CDR3: ASSPTGSDNSPLH

J: TRBJ2-7
V: TRBV19
CDR3: ASSISLAGYEQY

J: TRBJ2-3
V: TRBV4-1
CDR3: ASSQVHETRVAVADTQY

J: TRBJ2-1
V: TRBV10-3
CDR3: ATHHGSGEQF

J: TRBJ2-5
V: TRBV5-5
CDR3: ASSFPGMGETQY

J: TRBJ1-2
V: TRBV2
CDR3: ASNQGADYGYT

J: TRBJ2-7
V: TRBV5-1
CDR3: ASSFWTSESYEQY

J: TRBJ1-1
V: TRBV12-5
CDR3: ASGLGVQGTEAF

J: TRBJ2-7
V: TRBV5-4
CDR3: ASSSSLAGSYEQY

J: TRBJ1-2
V: TRBV5-4
CDR3: ASSSMAGIYGYT

J: TRBJ2-2
V: TRBV11-2
CDR3: ASSFGQGRNTGELF

J: TRBJ1-1
V: TRBV5-6
CDR3: ASSSEIYRAGAAF

J: TRBJ1-2
V: TRBV4-1
CDR3: ASSQASPGSAYGYT

J: TRBJ2-3
V: TRBV2
CDR3: AGVQGGGTDTQY

J: TRBJ2-5
V: TRBV28
CDR3: ASSSTGTGGRETQY

J: TRBJ2-5
V: TRBV10-3
CDR3: AISAREELWETQY

J: TRBJ2-7
V: TRBV5-4
CDR3: ASSFPMSYEQY

J: TRBJ2-3
V: TRBV27
CDR3: ASSLTSARTDTQY

J: TRBJ2-1
V: TRBV11-2
CDR3: ASSLAFRDRAVNEQF

J: TRBJ2-1
V: TRBV28
CDR3: ASTSGLAGPYNEQF

J: TRBJ2-5
V: TRBV10-1
CDR3: ASSEIAGGQETQY

J: TRBJ1-1
V: TRBV15
CDR3: ATSREFPEGTEAF

J: TRBJ1-3
V: TRBV14
CDR3: ASSQEFPGLASGNTIY

J: TRBJ2-5
V: TRBV5-1
CDR3: ASSLTRPQETQY

J: TRBJ2-1
V: TRBV11-3
CDR3: ASSLGSSRNEQF

J: TRBJ1-6
V: TRBV5-6
CDR3: ASSLGAGKNSPLH

J: TRBJ1-2
V: TRBV6-4
CDR3: ASSQGRAGSYGYT

J: TRBJ1-5
V: TRBV30
CDR3: AWSISGGYQPQH

J: TRBJ1-2
V: TRBV6-5
CDR3: ASSYSDTGGYT

J: TRBJ2-7
V: TRBV5-1
CDR3: ASSFQGNAYEQY

J: TRBJ1-2
V: TRBV7-9
CDR3: ASSSSFASYGYT

J: TRBJ2-1
V: TRBV4-1
CDR3: ASRDAPAGGDNEQF

J: TRBJ2-5
V: TRBV7-8
CDR3: ASSLMVASETQY

J: TRBJ1-1
V: TRBV30
CDR3: AWSVLQGAVAF

J: TRBJ2-3
V: TRBV19
CDR3: ASRGLLAGVTDTQY

J: TRBJ2-1
V: TRBV2
CDR3: ASGSESYNEQF

J: TRBJ2-2
V: TRBV11-3
CDR3: ASSSTGTGNTGELF

J: TRBJ1-4
V: TRBV5-1
CDR3: ASSLRGDTTNEKLF

J: TRBJ1-4
V: TRBV6-1
CDR3: ASSEGQGATPVNEKLF

J: TRBJ2-3
V: TRBV5-1
CDR3: ASSPRTGWGDTQY

J: TRBJ1-5
V: TRBV7-2
CDR3: ASSLVASSNQPQH

J: TRBJ2-7
V: TRBV28
CDR3: ASSTSGRRYEQY

J: TRBJ1-1
V: TRBV5-1
CDR3: ASSLSTGYTEAF

J: TRBJ2-7
V: TRBV5-5
CDR3: ASSLDLRNYEQY

J: TRBJ2-3
V: TRBV6-5
CDR3: ASVLLRDTQY

J: TRBJ1-1
V: TRBV7-9
CDR3: ASSLGDRDGTEAF

J: TRBJ1-6
V: TRBV5-4
CDR3: ASSVDSNSPLH